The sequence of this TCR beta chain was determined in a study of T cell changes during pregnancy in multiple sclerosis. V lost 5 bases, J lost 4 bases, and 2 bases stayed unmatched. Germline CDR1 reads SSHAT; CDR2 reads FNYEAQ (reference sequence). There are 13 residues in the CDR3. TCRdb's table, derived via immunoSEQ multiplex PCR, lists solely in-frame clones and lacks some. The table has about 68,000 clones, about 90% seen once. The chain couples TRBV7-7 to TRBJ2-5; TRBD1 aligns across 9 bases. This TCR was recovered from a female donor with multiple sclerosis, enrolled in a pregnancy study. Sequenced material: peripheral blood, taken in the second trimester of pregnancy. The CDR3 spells CASSEQGAETQYF. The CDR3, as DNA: TGTGCCAGCAGCGAACAGGGGGCAGAGACCCAGTACTTC.